This record looks at one T cell receptor beta chain sequence and its context. This specimen includes other DNA sequences encoding the same CDR3. Replicate PCRs run on unsorted PBMC used approximately 300 ng DNA, which was approximately 30,000 T cell genomes. Assay: immunoSEQ multiplex PCR; the TCRdb copy retains only in-frame clones and omits some. The profile shows hundreds of thousands of clones, over 65% of them singletons. The data were taken from a study of shared clonotypes between healthy human individuals. Germline V CDR1 and CDR2: SNHLY, FYNNEI. The CDR3 length is 11 residues. V shed 6 bases and J shed 4 bases, with 7 bases lying between them.

The sample was PBMCs. The chain couples TRBV2 to TRBJ2-7; D gene ambiguous. This sequence originates from a woman aged 40-49 years in good health. Some clones in this sample may be carry-over from other donors' samples. Here the CDR3 reads CASSLTYEQYF. CDR3 DNA: TGTGCCAGCAGCCTTACATACGAGCAGTACTTC.